Listed below are T cell receptor beta chains from one sample, sequenced in a study of OX40 agonist ivuxolimab in advanced cancers. TCRdb keeps only in-frame clones here, not all; method: immunoSEQ multiplex PCR. The repertoire consists of around 15,000 clones, with less than 90% occurring once and the leading ten covering around 3.9%. Sample: CD4+ or CD8+ T cells sorted from blood, taken in a trial of the OX40 agonist ivuxolimab. The receptors were sampled from an adult with an advanced solid tumor such as melanoma, head and neck, liver or kidney cancer. Both conserved end residues are trimmed from each CDR3. D genes are given only for firm matches. Clone sizes are given selectively: once, few, many, or a class where the clone is expanded.

cdr3_aa: ASSLTLSGGTEAF
j_call: TRBJ1-1
v_call: TRBV7-2
clone_size: once
d_call: .

cdr3_aa: ASGGSGGIYEQY
j_call: TRBJ2-7
v_call: TRBV12-5
clone_size: .
d_call: .

cdr3_aa: ASSEREEWTGELF
j_call: TRBJ2-2
v_call: TRBV10-1
clone_size: .
d_call: TRBD2

cdr3_aa: AWVSPGTDTQY
j_call: TRBJ2-3
v_call: TRBV30
clone_size: once
d_call: .

cdr3_aa: ASRSRASGNQPQH
j_call: TRBJ1-5
v_call: TRBV19
clone_size: .
d_call: .

cdr3_aa: ASSFSDRSYNEQF
j_call: TRBJ2-1
v_call: TRBV7-2
clone_size: .
d_call: .

cdr3_aa: ASRERTSAYEQY
j_call: TRBJ2-7
v_call: TRBV2
clone_size: .
d_call: TRBD2

cdr3_aa: ASSQDGLAGAEQF
j_call: TRBJ2-1
v_call: TRBV4-2
clone_size: .
d_call: TRBD2

cdr3_aa: ATGGQGQETQY
j_call: TRBJ2-5
v_call: TRBV2
clone_size: .
d_call: TRBD1

cdr3_aa: ASSLRRVGDEQF
j_call: TRBJ2-1
v_call: TRBV6-1
clone_size: .
d_call: .

cdr3_aa: ASSPGTSGNNEQF
j_call: TRBJ2-1
v_call: TRBV7-9
clone_size: .
d_call: TRBD2

cdr3_aa: ASSSTGASGNTIY
j_call: TRBJ1-3
v_call: TRBV7-9
clone_size: .
d_call: TRBD1

cdr3_aa: ASSLGDDIQY
j_call: TRBJ2-4
v_call: TRBV5-1
clone_size: .
d_call: .

cdr3_aa: ASSPRPEAYEQY
j_call: TRBJ2-7
v_call: TRBV18
clone_size: .
d_call: .

cdr3_aa: ASSLGPGSSGNTIY
j_call: TRBJ1-3
v_call: TRBV7-6
clone_size: few
d_call: .

cdr3_aa: ASSQAYSSGGYNEQF
j_call: TRBJ2-1
v_call: TRBV4-3
clone_size: .
d_call: .

cdr3_aa: ASSLGGGIEEQY
j_call: TRBJ2-7
v_call: TRBV11-3
clone_size: .
d_call: .

cdr3_aa: ASSGGLLAHNEKLF
j_call: TRBJ1-4
v_call: TRBV6-1
clone_size: .
d_call: .

cdr3_aa: ASSLDGLAGNYEQY
j_call: TRBJ2-7
v_call: TRBV27
clone_size: .
d_call: TRBD2

cdr3_aa: ASSQRVTSVYNEQF
j_call: TRBJ2-1
v_call: TRBV23-1
clone_size: few
d_call: TRBD2

cdr3_aa: SARITGQRSTDTQY
j_call: TRBJ2-3
v_call: TRBV29-1
clone_size: .
d_call: .

cdr3_aa: ASSVDSYNEQF
j_call: TRBJ2-1
v_call: TRBV6-1
clone_size: .
d_call: .

cdr3_aa: ASRRGLAAYCDEQF
j_call: TRBJ2-1
v_call: TRBV11-3
clone_size: .
d_call: TRBD2

cdr3_aa: ASSQLSENTGELF
j_call: TRBJ2-2
v_call: TRBV4-1
clone_size: .
d_call: .

cdr3_aa: AWSVDRSQPQH
j_call: TRBJ1-5
v_call: TRBV30
clone_size: .
d_call: .

cdr3_aa: ASSLAADYGYT
j_call: TRBJ1-2
v_call: TRBV5-4
clone_size: .
d_call: .

cdr3_aa: ASSLYGTANSPLH
j_call: TRBJ1-6
v_call: TRBV27
clone_size: .
d_call: TRBD1

cdr3_aa: ASSASAGGGNEQY
j_call: TRBJ2-7
v_call: TRBV10-1
clone_size: .
d_call: TRBD2

cdr3_aa: ASSLGATYEQY
j_call: TRBJ2-7
v_call: TRBV7-2
clone_size: .
d_call: .

cdr3_aa: ATGGQGQGTQY
j_call: TRBJ2-5
v_call: TRBV2
clone_size: .
d_call: TRBD1

cdr3_aa: ASNPTGAYNEQF
j_call: TRBJ2-1
v_call: TRBV28
clone_size: .
d_call: TRBD1

cdr3_aa: ASSIGQSSYNEQF
j_call: TRBJ2-1
v_call: TRBV11-2
clone_size: .
d_call: .

cdr3_aa: ASSFGGNEQY
j_call: TRBJ2-7
v_call: TRBV5-5
clone_size: .
d_call: .

cdr3_aa: ASSLRGSGYNEQF
j_call: TRBJ2-1
v_call: TRBV13
clone_size: .
d_call: TRBD2

cdr3_aa: ASSFPNPAPQH
j_call: TRBJ1-5
v_call: TRBV28
clone_size: .
d_call: .

cdr3_aa: ASSLRTGGEKLF
j_call: TRBJ1-4
v_call: TRBV7-8
clone_size: .
d_call: .

cdr3_aa: ASSLVGRVDTQY
j_call: TRBJ2-3
v_call: TRBV5-1
clone_size: .
d_call: .

cdr3_aa: ASSRGSGNTIY
j_call: TRBJ1-3
v_call: TRBV6-5
clone_size: .
d_call: .

cdr3_aa: ASSGGRSYT
j_call: TRBJ1-2
v_call: TRBV11-1
clone_size: .
d_call: .

cdr3_aa: ASRLGREHGELF
j_call: TRBJ2-2
v_call: TRBV27
clone_size: .
d_call: TRBD2

cdr3_aa: ASSLRAGGPLGEQF
j_call: TRBJ2-1
v_call: TRBV5-4
clone_size: .
d_call: TRBD2

cdr3_aa: ASSLPERGRKDTQY
j_call: TRBJ2-3
v_call: TRBV7-2
clone_size: .
d_call: .

cdr3_aa: ASSQVRGNTIY
j_call: TRBJ1-3
v_call: TRBV4-1
clone_size: few
d_call: .

cdr3_aa: ASSSLLLTRPDTQY
j_call: TRBJ2-3
v_call: TRBV7-9
clone_size: .
d_call: .

cdr3_aa: ASSATGKFPSYNEQF
j_call: TRBJ2-1
v_call: TRBV5-1
clone_size: .
d_call: .

cdr3_aa: ASSSGSEETQY
j_call: TRBJ2-5
v_call: TRBV5-1
clone_size: .
d_call: .

cdr3_aa: ATGDSNQETQY
j_call: TRBJ2-5
v_call: TRBV28
clone_size: .
d_call: TRBD1

cdr3_aa: ASSLEGQPLGYT
j_call: TRBJ1-2
v_call: TRBV7-2
clone_size: .
d_call: TRBD1

cdr3_aa: ASSQEPQGEAF
j_call: TRBJ1-1
v_call: TRBV4-3
clone_size: .
d_call: .

cdr3_aa: ASRVVGADNEQF
j_call: TRBJ2-1
v_call: TRBV2
clone_size: .
d_call: .

cdr3_aa: ASSYSGRANNSPLH
j_call: TRBJ1-6
v_call: TRBV6-5
clone_size: .
d_call: .

cdr3_aa: ASGSSSYNSPLH
j_call: TRBJ1-6
v_call: TRBV6-6
clone_size: .
d_call: .

cdr3_aa: ASSSAGSNEQF
j_call: TRBJ2-1
v_call: TRBV5-1
clone_size: .
d_call: .